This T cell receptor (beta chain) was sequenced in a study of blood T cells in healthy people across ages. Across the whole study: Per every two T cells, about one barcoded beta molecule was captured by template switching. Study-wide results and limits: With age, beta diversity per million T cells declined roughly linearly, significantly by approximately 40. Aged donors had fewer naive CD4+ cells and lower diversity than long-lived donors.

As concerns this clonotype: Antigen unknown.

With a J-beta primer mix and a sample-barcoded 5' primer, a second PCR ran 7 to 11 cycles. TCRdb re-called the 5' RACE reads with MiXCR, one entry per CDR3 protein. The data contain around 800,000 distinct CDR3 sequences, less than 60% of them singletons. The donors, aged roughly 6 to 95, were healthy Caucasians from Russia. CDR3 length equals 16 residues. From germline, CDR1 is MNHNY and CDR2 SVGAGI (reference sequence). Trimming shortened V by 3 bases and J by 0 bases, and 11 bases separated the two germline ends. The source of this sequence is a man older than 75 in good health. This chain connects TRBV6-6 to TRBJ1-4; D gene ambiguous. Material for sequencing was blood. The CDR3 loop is CASSYELCATNEKLFF. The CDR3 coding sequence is TGTGCCAGCAGTTATGAACTGTGCGCAACTAATGAAAAACTGTTTTTT.